What follows are 7 T cell receptor beta chains derived from one specimen sequenced in a study of brain T cells in children with intractable seizures. Data came from immunoSEQ multiplex PCR; TCRdb stores just in-frame clones and leaves some out. Here the sample spans 95,000 to 120,000 clones, 90% to 95% being singletons. This specimen consisted of peripheral blood, obtained at surgery. The receptors originated from a boy in the first two years of life with hemimegalencephaly and intractable seizures.

The rearrangement links TRBV28 to TRBJ2-7, with D perhaps TRBD2 (6 bases). V was shortened by 7 bases and J by 0 bases, with 19 bases between the two germline ends. This CDR3 has 16 residues. CDR1 and CDR2 from the germline V gene are MDHEN and SYDVKM. DNA for the CDR3: TGTGCCAGCAACTCCCCAGCGGGTAGGCCCTCCTACGAGCAGTACTTC. Encoded protein: CASNSPAGRPSYEQYF.

The chain recombines TRBV3-1 (or the pseudogene TRBV3-2) with TRBJ1-6, with D perhaps TRBD1 (5 bases). The germline V gene has CDR1 LGHDT and CDR2 YNNKEL (reference sequence). V lost 1 base and J 14 bases, leaving 9 bases between the germline ends. CDR3 length equals 12 residues. For the CDR3, the DNA is TGTGCCAGCAGCCAAGGGGGCAGGGCCCTCCACTTT. This gives the protein CASSQGGRALHF.

The rearrangement uses TRBV15 and TRBJ2-7, with D tentatively TRBD1 or TRBD2 (5 bases each). Looked up from germline, CDR1 is LNHNV and CDR2 is YYDKDF (reference sequence). V was trimmed by 0 bases and J by 2 bases, leaving 8 bases between them. The CDR3 length is 14 residues. For the CDR3, the DNA is TGTGCCACCAGCAGAGAGAGGGGCGCCTACGAGCAGTACTTC. Its translation: CATSRERGAYEQYF.

The chain combines TRBV6-6 with TRBJ2-7; 8 positions match TRBD2. Germline V CDR1 and CDR2: MNHNY, SVGAGI (reference sequence). This CDR3 region has 15 residues. J was trimmed by 2 bases and V by 0 bases; bases with no gene match: 3. CDR3 bases: TGTGCCAGCAGTTACTCCACGGGACTAGCCTACGAGCAGTACTTC. Translating gives CASSYSTGLAYEQYF.

The rearrangement joins TRBV7-2 to TRBJ1-4; D possibly corresponds to TRBD1 (5 bases). The germline V and J ends were trimmed by 4 bases and 7 bases, with 13 bases remaining between them. Germline CDR1 and CDR2: SGHTA and FQGNSA. The CDR3 is 14 residues long. CDR3 bases: TGTGCCAGCAGCTCCCGCGGGGGGGGTGAAAAACTGTTTTTT. It translates to CASSSRGGGEKLFF.

V and J are TRBV6-2 or TRBV6-3 and TRBJ2-5; D possibly corresponds to TRBD2 (5 bases). The germline V gene has CDR1 MNHEY and CDR2 SVGEGT. The ends were cut back, 1 base at V and 3 bases at J, with 9 bases in the middle. This CDR3 comprises 14 residues. CDR3 coding DNA: TGTGCCAGCAGTTACTTAGGGCGGGAAGAGACCCAGTACTTC. This codes for CASSYLGREETQYF.

The chain carries TRBV28 and TRBJ2-1; TRBD2 matches 9 bases. Germline CDR1 MDHEN, CDR2 SYDVKM. With 3 bases clipped from V and 6 bases from J, the junction kept 6 bases outside the gene matches. The length of the CDR3 is 15 residues. The CDR3 is CASSLASGMGNEQFF. The CDR3 nucleotides read TGTGCCAGCAGTTTGGCTAGCGGGATGGGCAATGAGCAGTTCTTC.